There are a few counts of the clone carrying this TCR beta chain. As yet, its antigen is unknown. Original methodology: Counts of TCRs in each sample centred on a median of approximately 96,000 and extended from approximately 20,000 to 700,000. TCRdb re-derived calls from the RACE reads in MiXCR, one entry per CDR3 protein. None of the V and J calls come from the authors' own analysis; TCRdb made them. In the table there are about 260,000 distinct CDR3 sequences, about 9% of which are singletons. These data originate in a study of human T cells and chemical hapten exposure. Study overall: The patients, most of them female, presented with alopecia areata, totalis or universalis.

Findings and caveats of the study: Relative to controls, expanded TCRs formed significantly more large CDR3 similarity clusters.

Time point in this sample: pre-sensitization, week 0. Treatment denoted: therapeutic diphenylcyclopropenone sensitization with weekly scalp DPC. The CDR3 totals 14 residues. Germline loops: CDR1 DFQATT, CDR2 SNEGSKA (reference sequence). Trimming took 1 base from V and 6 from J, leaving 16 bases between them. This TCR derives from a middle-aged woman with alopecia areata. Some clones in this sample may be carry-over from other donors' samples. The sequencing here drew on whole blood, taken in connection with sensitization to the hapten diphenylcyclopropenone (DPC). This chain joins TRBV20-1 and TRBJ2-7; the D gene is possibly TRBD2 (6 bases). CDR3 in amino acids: CSARVGGVRAEQYF. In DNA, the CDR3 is TGCAGTGCTAGAGTAGGAGGGGTTAGAGCCGAGCAGTACTTC.